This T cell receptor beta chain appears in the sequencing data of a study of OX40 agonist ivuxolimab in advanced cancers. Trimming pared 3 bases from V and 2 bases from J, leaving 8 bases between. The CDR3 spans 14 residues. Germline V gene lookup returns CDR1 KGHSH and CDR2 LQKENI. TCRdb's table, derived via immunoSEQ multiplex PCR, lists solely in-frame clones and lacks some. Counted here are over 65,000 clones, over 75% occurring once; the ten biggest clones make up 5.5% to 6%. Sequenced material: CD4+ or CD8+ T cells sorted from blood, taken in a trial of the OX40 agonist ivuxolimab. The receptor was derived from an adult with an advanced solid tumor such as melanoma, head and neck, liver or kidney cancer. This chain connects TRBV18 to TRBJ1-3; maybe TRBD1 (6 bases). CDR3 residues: CASSPQGTGNTIYF. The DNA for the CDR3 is TGTGCCAGCTCACCGCAGGGGACTGGAAACACCATATATTTT.